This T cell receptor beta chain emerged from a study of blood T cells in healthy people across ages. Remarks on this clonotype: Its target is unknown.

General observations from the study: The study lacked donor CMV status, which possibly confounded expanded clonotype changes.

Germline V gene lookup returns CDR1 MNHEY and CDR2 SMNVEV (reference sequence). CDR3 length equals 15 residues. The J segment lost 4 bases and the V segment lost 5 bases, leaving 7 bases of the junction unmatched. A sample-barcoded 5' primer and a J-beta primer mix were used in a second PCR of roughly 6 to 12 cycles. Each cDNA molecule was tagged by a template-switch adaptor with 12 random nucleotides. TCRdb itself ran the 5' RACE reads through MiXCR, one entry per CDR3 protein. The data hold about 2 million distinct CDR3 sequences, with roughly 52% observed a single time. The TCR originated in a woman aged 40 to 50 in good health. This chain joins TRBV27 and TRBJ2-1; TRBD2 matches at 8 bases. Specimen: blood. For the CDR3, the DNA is TGTGCCAGCAGTCCAGCGGGGGTACGGTACAATGAGCAGTTCTTC. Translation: CASSPAGVRYNEQFF.